These 20 T cell receptor beta chains share one sample of origin, sequenced in a study of CD8+CD57+ T cells in acquired aplastic anemia. The template used for profiling TCR beta VDJ and CDR3 was genomic DNA. TCRdb passed the reads through MiXCR, listing each CDR3 protein once. The sample has around 140,000 distinct CDR3 sequences, roughly 40% seen once. Sample: sorted CD4+, CD8+, or CD8+CD57+ T cells (not recorded which) from PBMCs. These receptors originate from a human donor in good health, serving as a control.

This clonotype was found many times. The V gene is TRBV12-3 or TRBV12-4, the J gene TRBJ2-3, with D perhaps matching TRBD1 or TRBD2 (5 bases each). The germline V and J ends were trimmed by 1 base and 2 bases, with 10 bases remaining between them. The CDR3 has 15 residues. The CDR3 DNA reads as TGTGCCAGCAGTTTAGGGGGGATTATCACAGATACGCAGTATTTT. Its protein product is CASSLGGIITDTQYF.

In its sample, this clonotype was seen many times. The chain is built from TRBV6-5 and TRBJ1-2; D gene uncertain. Trimming left V 3 bases short and J 6 bases short, with 20 bases between. CDR1 is MNHEY, CDR2 SVGAGI, per germline. CDR3 length: 16 amino acids. DNA of the CDR3: TGTGCCAGCAGTTATGTCGGGAGAATGGAGGGTGATGGCTACACCTTC. Encoded protein: CASSYVGRMEGDGYTF.

This clonotype appeared many times. The CDR3 DNA is TGCAGTGCTAGAGAGCAAGGGGCTAGATCACCCCTCCACTTT. Encoded protein: CSAREQGARSPLHF. The rearrangement joins TRBV20-1 to TRBJ1-6; possibly TRBD1 for D (5 bases). Germline V gene data show CDR1 as DFQATT and CDR2 as SNEGSKA (reference sequence). V lost 0 bases and J lost 10, with 13 bases in between. CDR3 length: 14 amino acids.

This clonotype occurred many times. V is TRBV24-1 and J is TRBJ1-2; D is possibly TRBD1 (6 bases). Looked up from germline, CDR1 is KGHDR and CDR2 is SFDVKD. Trimming took 3 bases from V and 4 from J, leaving 11 bases between them. The CDR3 runs 14 residues. CDR3 nucleotides: TGTGCCACCAGTGATACCGGACAGAGCTATGGCTACACCTTC. This codes for CATSDTGQSYGYTF.

Ten or more counts support this clonotype. CDR3 bases: TGTGCCAGCACGAAAAGTATAGAAAACACTGAAGCTTTCTTT. Its translation is CASTKSIENTEAFF. The rearrangement uses TRBV6-5 and TRBJ1-1; no clear D. The CDR3 contains 14 residues. The V end lost 7 bases, the J end lost 2 bases, and 14 bases lay between the germline ends. The germline CDR1 and CDR2 sequences are MNHEY and SVGAGI.

The sample holds a few counts of this clonotype. The chain carries TRBV7-2 and TRBJ1-1; 8 nucleotides match TRBD1. The CDR3 has 14 residues. CDR1 and CDR2 (germline): SGHTA, FQGNSA. With 5 bases clipped from V and 2 bases from J, the junction kept 4 bases outside the gene matches. The CDR3 region is CASSSDRGNTEAFF. The CDR3 nucleotides read TGTGCCAGCAGCAGTGACAGGGGAAACACTGAAGCTTTCTTT. The variable domain in full, completed from reference TRBV7-2 and TRBJ1-1, reads GAGVSQSPSNKVTEKGKDVELRCDPISGHTALYWYRQSLGQGLEFLIYFQGNSAPDKSGLPSDRFSAERTGGSVSTLTIQRTQQEDSAVYLCASSSDRGNTEAFFGQGTRLTVV.

In the case of this clonotype: A junction end diverges from the germline sequence, so it may reflect a read error. The chain has TRBV4-1 and TRBJ1-2; D might be TRBD1 (5 bases). The CDR3 covers 14 residues. Germline V gene lookup returns CDR1 MGHRA and CDR2 YSYEKL. CDR3 bases: TGTCCCAGCAGCCAGGAGGCGTCAGGGTATGGCTACACCTTC. Amino acid sequence: CPSSQEASGYGYTF.

The CDR3 sequence: CASSLSSSYEQYF. The CDR3 nucleotides read TGTGCCAGCAGCTTGTCAAGCTCCTACGAGCAGTACTTC. The chain couples TRBV7-9 to TRBJ2-7; D not certain. Trimming stripped 3 bases from V and 0 bases from J, with 6 bases between. The CDR3 is made up of 13 amino acids. Germline CDR1 and CDR2: SEHNR and FQNEAQ (reference sequence). The complete variable domain, with remaining parts taken from reference TRBV7-9 and TRBJ2-7, reads DTGVSQNPRHKITKRGQNVTFRCDPISEHNRLYWYRQTLGQGPEFLTYFQNEAQLEKSRLLSDRFSAERPKGSFSTLEIQRTEQGDSAMYLCASSLSSSYEQYFGPGTRLTVT.

This clonotype was counted at least ten times. The genes are TRBV5-1 and TRBJ1-2; possible D gene TRBD1, 6 bases. This CDR3 contains 15 residues. The ends were cut back, 3 bases at V and 4 bases at J, with 16 bases in the middle. The germline V gene encodes CDR1 SGHRS and CDR2 YFSETQ. CDR3 in DNA: TGCGCCAGCAGCTCGGACGCCAGGGGCGGCTATGGCTACACCTTC. It translates to CASSSDARGGYGYTF.

This clonotype was recorded many times. The CDR3 spells CASSQDTQGSFTIYF. CDR3 DNA: TGTGCCAGCAGCCAAGATACGCAGGGGTCCTTCACCATATATTTT. V usage is TRBV4-2 and J usage is TRBJ1-3, with a possible D match to TRBD1 (6 bases). The CDR3 contains 15 residues. Looked up from germline, CDR1 is LGHNA and CDR2 is YNFKEQ. V was trimmed by 0 bases and J by 9 bases, leaving 15 bases between them.

The sample holds a few counts of this clonotype. Since a much larger clone is just one base distant, this may be a read error. J is TRBJ1-1 and V is TRBV5-1; tentatively, D is TRBD1 (5 bases). The CDR3 is 14 amino acids. Germline V gene lookup returns CDR1 SGHRS and CDR2 YFSETQ. CDR3 DNA sequence: TGCGCCAGCAGCTGGGACGGGGTGAACACTGTAGCTTTCTTT. It yields the protein CASSWDGVNTVAFF.

To note about this clonotype: A much larger clone sits a single nucleotide away, making a read error possible. The conserved phenylalanine or tryptophan is not found at the CDR3 terminus, so this likely reflects a read error. J is TRBJ2-5 and V is TRBV12-3 or TRBV12-4, with 7 positions matching TRBD1. The CDR3 covers 12 residues. V lost 6 bases, J lost 4 bases, and 2 bases stayed unmatched. Here the CDR3 DNA reads TGTGCCAGCAGCAGACAGGGAGAGACCCAGTACTCC. This encodes CASSRQGETQYS.

This clonotype is a singleton in its sample. V and J are TRBV24-1 and TRBJ1-5; no firm D call. Germline CDR1 reads KGHDR; CDR2 reads SFDVKD. Between the trimmed V and J ends, which lost 2 bases and 7 bases, there was a span of 11 bases. The CDR3 contains 14 residues. The CDR3 sequence: CATSDSTAQQPQHF. CDR3 coding DNA: TGTGCCACCAGTGATTCTACAGCACAACAGCCCCAGCATTTT.

V usage is TRBV2 and J usage is TRBJ2-7, with unresolved D. Trimming left V 2 bases short and J 4 bases short, with 18 bases between. The CDR3 contains 16 residues. The germline gives CDR1 SNHLY, CDR2 FYNNEI. For the CDR3, the DNA is TGTGCCAGCAGTGAAAGGAAGGGATTAATGCATTACGAGCAGTACTTC. Amino acid sequence: CASSERKGLMHYEQYF.

In the case of this clonotype: This may be a read error: a much more frequent sequence differs by one nucleotide. The chain employs TRBV14 and TRBJ1-4; D unresolved. The V gene's germline CDR1 is SGHDN and CDR2 FVKESK. This CDR3 has 14 residues. Trimming shortened V by 1 base and J by 12 bases, and 15 bases separated the two germline ends. As DNA, the CDR3 is TGTGCCAGCAGCCAAGTGAACGCCCGGGAAGAACTGTTTTTT. This gives the protein CASSQVNAREELFF.

Many counts were recorded for this clonotype. J is TRBJ1-2 and V is TRBV20-1; tentative D call: TRBD1 (5 bases). V was clipped by 5 bases and J by 8 bases, with 18 bases between them. Germline CDR1 and CDR2: DFQATT and SNEGSKA (reference sequence). CDR3 length: 13 residues. CDR3 nucleotide sequence: TGCAGTGCTCACGGTCAGGGTATTTGGGGCTACACCTTC. This codes for CSAHGQGIWGYTF.

There are many counts of this clonotype. J is TRBJ1-1 and V is TRBV11-3; D is unclear. Germline CDR1 SGHNT, CDR2 YENEEA. The length of the CDR3 is 13 residues. V was cut by 5 bases and J by 1 base, with 8 bases left in between. CDR3 amino acids: CASSQNRNTEAFF. The CDR3 DNA follows: TGTGCCAGCAGCCAAAACAGGAACACTGAAGCTTTCTTT.

This clonotype was observed at least ten times. This chain connects TRBV20-1 to TRBJ2-1, with 12 bases fitting TRBD2. There are 13 residues in the CDR3. The germline V gene encodes CDR1 DFQATT and CDR2 SNEGSKA (reference sequence). Trimming removed 6 bases from V and 9 bases from J; junction bases left unmatched: 6. CDR3 coding DNA: TGCAGTGCGCGGACTAGCGGGGAGGGTGAGCAGTTCTTC. This codes for CSARTSGEGEQFF.

This clonotype came up a few times. The chain employs TRBV20-1 and TRBJ1-6, with 9 bases aligning to TRBD1. J gave up 9 bases and V 0 bases, and 0 bases lay outside the gene matches. Germline V lookup: CDR1 DFQATT, CDR2 SNEGSKA (reference sequence). The CDR3 spans 13 residues. In DNA, the CDR3 is TGCAGTGCTAGAGAGACAGGGGGTTCACCCCTCCACTTT. Protein sequence: CSARETGGSPLHF.

Only a few counts were recorded for this clonotype. A clone one base away is much larger, so this may be a read error. The chain has TRBV20-1 and TRBJ1-2, with D unclear. Trimming cost V 5 bases and J 0 bases, with 19 bases left between them. The length of the CDR3 is 16 residues. Per the germline V gene, CDR1 is DFQATT and CDR2 is SNEGSKA (reference sequence). CDR3 DNA sequence: TGCAGTGCTGTAGGTCCGCAGGACGTCCCTAACTATGGCTACACCTTC. Protein: CSAVGPQDVPNYGYTF.